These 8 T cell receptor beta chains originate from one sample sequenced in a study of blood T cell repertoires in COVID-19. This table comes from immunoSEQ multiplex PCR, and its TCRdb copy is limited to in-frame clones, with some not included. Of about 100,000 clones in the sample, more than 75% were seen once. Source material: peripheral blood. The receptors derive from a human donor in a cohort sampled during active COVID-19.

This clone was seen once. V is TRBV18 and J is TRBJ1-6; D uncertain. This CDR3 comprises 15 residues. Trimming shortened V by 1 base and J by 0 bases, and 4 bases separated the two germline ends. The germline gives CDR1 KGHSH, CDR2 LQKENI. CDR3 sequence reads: CASSPLISYNSPLHF. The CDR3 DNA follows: TGTGCCAGCTCACCACTAATCTCCTATAATTCACCCCTCCACTTT.

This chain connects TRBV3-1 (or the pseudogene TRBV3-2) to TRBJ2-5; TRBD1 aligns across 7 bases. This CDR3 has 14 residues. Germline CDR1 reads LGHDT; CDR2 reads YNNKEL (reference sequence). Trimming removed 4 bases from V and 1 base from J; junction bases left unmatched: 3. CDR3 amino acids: CASSLGTAQETQYF. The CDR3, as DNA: TGTGCCAGCAGCCTCGGGACAGCCCAAGAGACCCAGTACTTC.

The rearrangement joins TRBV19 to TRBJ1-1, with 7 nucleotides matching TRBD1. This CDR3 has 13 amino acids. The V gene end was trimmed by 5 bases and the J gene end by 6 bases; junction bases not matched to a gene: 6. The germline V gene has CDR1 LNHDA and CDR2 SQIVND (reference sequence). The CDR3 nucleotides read TGTGCCAGTAGTGTGGACAGGTTCTCTGAAGCTTTCTTT. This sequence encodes CASSVDRFSEAFF.

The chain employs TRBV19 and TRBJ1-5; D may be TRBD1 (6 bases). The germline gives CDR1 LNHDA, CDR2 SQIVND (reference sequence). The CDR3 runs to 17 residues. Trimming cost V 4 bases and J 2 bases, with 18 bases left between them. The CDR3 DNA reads TGTGCCAGTAGTAGCACCCGGACAGTTCAGGGCAATCAGCCCCAGCATTTT. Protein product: CASSSTRTVQGNQPQHF.

The CDR3, as DNA: TGTGCCAGCAGTTTACTAGCGGCCATTGCCGGGGAGCTGTTTTTT. Amino acids: CASSLLAAIAGELFF. This chain joins TRBV6-2 or TRBV6-3 and TRBJ2-2; 8 bases are shared with TRBD2. Germline loops: CDR1 MNHEY, CDR2 SVGEGT. The length of the CDR3 is 15 residues. The junction had 7 bases not matched to a gene; V was cut back by 4 bases and J by 6 bases.

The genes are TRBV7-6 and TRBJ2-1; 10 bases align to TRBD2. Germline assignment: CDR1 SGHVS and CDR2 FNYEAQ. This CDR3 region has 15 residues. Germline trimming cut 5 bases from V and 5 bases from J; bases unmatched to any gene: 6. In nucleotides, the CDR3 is TGTGCCAGCAGCCCTAGCGGGAGCCCCCACAATGAGCAGTTCTTC. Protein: CASSPSGSPHNEQFF.

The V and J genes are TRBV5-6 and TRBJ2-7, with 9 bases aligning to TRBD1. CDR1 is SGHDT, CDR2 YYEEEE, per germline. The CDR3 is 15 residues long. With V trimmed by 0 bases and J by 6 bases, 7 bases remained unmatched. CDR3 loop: CASSLAFTGGAEQYF. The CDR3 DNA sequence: TGTGCCAGCAGCTTGGCCTTTACAGGGGGCGCCGAGCAGTACTTC.

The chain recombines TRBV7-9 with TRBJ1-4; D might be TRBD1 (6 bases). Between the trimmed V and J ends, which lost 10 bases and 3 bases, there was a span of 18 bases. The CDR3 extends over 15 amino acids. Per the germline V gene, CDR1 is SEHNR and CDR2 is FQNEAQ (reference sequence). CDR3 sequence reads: CANSGTTFANEKLFF. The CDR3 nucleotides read TGTGCCAACTCAGGGACAACCTTCGCTAATGAAAAACTGTTTTTT.